This T cell receptor beta chain emerged from a study of molecular identifiers for immune sequencing clone quantification. Study-level information: Across replicate runs, RNA obtained from approximately 20,000 or 100,000 naive CD8 cells was divided into five, with four undergoing sequencing.

The trim removed 7 bases at V and 4 bases at J, leaving 12 bases unmatched. The CDR3 sequence is 15 residues long. Germline CDR1 reads MGHDK; CDR2 reads SYGVNS. Study-wide results and limits: Highly expanded clone sizes could end up underestimated if a barcode were shared by identical TCR molecules. Clones with over 20 RNA copies captured over 98% of effector molecules but under 1% of naive ones.

In its sample, this clonotype was seen many times. The antigen is undetermined. Preparation of the bulk TCR libraries relied on previously described methods and listed TCR primers. A single record per CDR3 protein comes from TCRdb applying MiXCR to the PCR reads. The sample lists about 68,000 distinct CDR3 sequences; roughly 20% were seen once. Sequencing input: naive CD8+ T cells from blood, with Jurkat cell RNA spiked in. The subset: FACS-sorted CD8+CD4-CCR7+CD45RA+ naive T cells. The V call is TRBV25-1, the J call TRBJ2-7, with 8 bases identical to TRBD1. The sequence was collected from a human donor in good health. Some libraries in this study had Jurkat cell RNA spiked in. The CDR3 nucleotides are TGTGCCAGCAATAAAGGGGGACAGGCCCAATACGAGCAGTACTTC. Its protein product is CASNKGGQAQYEQYF.